The T cell receptor (beta chain) described here comes from a study of long-term antiretroviral therapy in people with HIV (dated by TCRdb to 2022 to 2024). Background on the whole study: The earliest samples were collected approximately a decade before the 2015 WHO recommendation for immediate ART, a period when ART was typically delayed until CD4 counts fell. No cross-contamination during QIAcube processing turned up in test extractions that ran a monoclonal T-cell line alongside 30 or so polyclonal samples. Among the 30 or so participants with HIV, about a dozen were female. A total of around 200 cryopreserved PBMC samples were contributed to the cohort by 30 adults with confirmed HIV infection, with samples collected serially over a mean of 6 years (range 1-12). Whether ART initiation and durable HIV suppression were associated with changes in peripheral blood TRB repertoire composition and diversity was tested in a retrospective serial study. General study outcomes and caveats: Expanded TRB clones identified before ART initiation dominated the repertoire at all time points, although this dominance fluctuated and declined in many PLHIV after ART. CDR3 length ranges in HIV repertoires were narrower than in controls, and network structure suggested an antigen-experienced repertoire with only a slight naive shift after ART. No data were available on ART adherence, viral resistance or therapy changes, limiting inferences about post-ART repertoire changes. Unsorted PBMC were profiled instead of sorted CD4+ and CD8+ T cells because pre-ART samples had limited cell numbers. Samples dated from 2004 to 2017, and the ART regimens used may be less effective than current ones. Starting ART was linked to a significant rise in TRB diversity, yet even after long-term ART the diversity remained significantly lower than in transplant donor controls. Limited PBMC availability meant only the TCR beta chain was sequenced, without alpha chain pairing.

Inclusion was restricted to participants for whom at least one PBMC sample before ART initiation and at least two post-ART samples were available. Every participant with HIV received treatment in the United States of America. Before DNA extraction, cryopreserved samples of about 0.95-10 million PBMC were thawed and then washed. At the time of the earliest PBMC sample, participants with HIV were aged between about 23 and 54 years. PBMC samples were contributed by each participant from 1-4 timepoints before ART initiation and 2-8 timepoints after ART initiation, with a median of 7 samples. Serial HIV viral load, CD4+ T-cell count, ART history and demographic data were obtained for every participant. Using a Qiagen kit on a QIAcube, genomic DNA was extracted from unsorted PBMC, with samples processed in batches of 12. The immunoSEQ hsTCRB v3.0 assay was used at survey level resolution to sequence the TRB variable region. The targeted TRB sequencing depth was roughly 40,000-55,000 T-cell genomes per sample. Pooled TRB libraries were sequenced on an Illumina MiSeq with a v3 150-cycle kit. The paper's data handling went like this. Repertoire analysis was run in R within a reproducible Nextflow workflow that covered QC, data transformation and analysis. LymphoSeq2, an R package for exploring AIRR-Seq data, was used to implement the custom analyses. Four samples that yielded fewer than 5000 total TRB sequences were excluded, so that around 190 HIV repertoires were analyzed. Among the approximately 200 retained HIV repertoires, some 60 were collected before ART initiation and more than 120 after ART initiation. Each repertoire was downsampled to 5000 TRB nucleotide sequences, and summary statistics were averaged across 100 downsampling iterations. Only TRB sequences with CDR3 regions of at least seven amino acids were retained for analysis. Two measures captured diversity: a Shannon entropy-derived clonality score and the Gini coefficient. In repertoire networks, the top 5000 CDR3 amino acid sequences were linked whenever an edit distance of one separated two sequences. For TRB CDR3 amino acid sequences, GLIPH2 was used to predict antigen specificity groups and MHC restriction. To flag known associations with CMV, EBV, HIV or tissue antigens, CDR3 amino acid sequences were compared against VDJdb and McPAS-TCR. Pre-ART, post-ART and control groups were compared with Wilcoxon signed-rank tests and Holm-Bonferroni correction. As stored in TCRdb, this immuneACCESS dataset retains in-frame rearrangements with V and J assigned. A fraction of the clones does not appear; measured against another copy, unresolved V genes explain less than half of the discrepancy, and the remainder lacks a known reason. That table furnishes V, J and clone size, whereas the DNA furnished D and trimming. The sample table contains fewer than 35,000 clones; only one count was recorded for around 86% of them. The ten most abundant clones make up 12% to 15% of the sample.

In the case of this clone: No antigen is known for it. Base qualities are not provided; no much larger clone lies one nucleotide away.

The sample was unsorted PBMCs, taken 2.9 years after starting antiretroviral therapy. This clonotype was sampled from a man aged 50-59 years with HIV.

The CDR3 region has the sequence CASSPSRDNVWYEQYF. The DNA is TGTGCCAGCTCACCGTCCCGGGACAATGTTTGGTACGAGCAGTACTTC. The sequence joins TRBV18 to TRBJ2-7; 6 matching bases give a weak D call of TRBD1. From the cysteine through the phenylalanine, the CDR3 covers 16 amino acids. Only the CDR3 DNA stays, 48 bases, in frame from base 1. V is shortened by 3 bases, J by 4 bases, and the region joining them spans 19 bases. The germline V gene gives CDR1 as KGHSH and CDR2 as LQKENI. Reference TRBV18 and TRBJ2-7 proteins supply the regions before and after the CDR3; the full variable domain is: NAGVMQNPRHLVRRRGQEARLRCSPMKGHSHVYWYRQLPEEGLKFMVYLQKENIIDESGMPKERFSAEFPKEGPSILRIQQVVRGDSAAYFCASSPSRDNVWYEQYFGPGTRLTVT.